These T cell receptor beta chains were read from a single sample in a study of blood T cell repertoires in COVID-19. Sequencing was performed with immunoSEQ multiplex PCR; in TCRdb, only in-frame clones are kept and a portion is missing. Among 150,000 to 200,000 clones listed, over 70% were seen once. The sequenced sample was PBMCs or T cells enriched from blood (not recorded which). The receptor source for this set is a man aged 65 to 85 who had been exposed to COVID-19. CDR3s include the opening cysteine and the closing phenylalanine or tryptophan. D genes are given only for firm matches. Only part of the rows carry a size: once, few, many, or a class if the clone is expanded.

>.|.|TRBV19|TRBJ2-4
CASSTIITAGAKNIQYF
TGTGCCAGTAGTACCATTATTACTGCAGGGGCCAAAAACATTCAGTACTTC
>.|.|TRBV5-1|TRBJ1-1
CASSGTSNTEAFF
TGCGCCAGCAGCGGGACATCGAACACTGAAGCTTTCTTT
>TRBD2|.|TRBV2|TRBJ2-5
CASSRGGRGETQYF
TGTGCCAGCAGTCGGGGGGGCCGCGGGGAGACCCAGTACTTC
>TRBD2|once|TRBV6-4|TRBJ2-3
CASSVTSVADTQYF
TGTGCCAGCAGTGTGACTAGCGTGGCAGATACGCAGTATTTT
>TRBD1|.|TRBV19|TRBJ1-4
CASSSSRTGNEKLFF
TGTGCCAGTAGTAGTTCCAGGACAGGGAATGAAAAACTGTTTTTT
>TRBD2|.|TRBV27|TRBJ2-3
CASAGLAATDTQYF
TGTGCCAGCGCGGGACTAGCGGCCACAGATACGCAGTATTTT
>TRBD2|.|TRBV19|TRBJ2-7
CASSPGGTSGGFYEQYF
TGTGCCAGTAGTCCCGGCGGGACTAGCGGGGGGTTTTACGAGCAGTACTTC
>.|.|TRBV6-5|TRBJ1-2
CASSYQISYGYTF
TGTGCCAGCAGTTATCAGATATCCTATGGCTACACCTTC
>.|.|TRBV7-2|TRBJ2-5
CASSLGFGGETQYF
TGTGCCAGCAGCTTAGGCTTCGGGGGAGAGACCCAGTACTTC
>.|.|TRBV6-5|TRBJ1-1
CASRYPGVEAFF
TGTGCCAGCAGGTATCCCGGGGTTGAAGCTTTCTTT
>TRBD1|few|TRBV4-1|TRBJ1-6
CASSQTGQNNSPLHF
TGCGCCAGCAGCCAGACAGGGCAGAATAATTCACCCCTCCACTTT